Shown below are 10 T cell receptor beta chains from a single sample sequenced in a study of T cells in Graves' hyperthyroidism and ophthalmopathy. From RNA transcripts, TCR beta CDR3 regions were amplified. In the first-round RT-PCR of the TCR CDR3, the HTBI primer set was used. TCRdb analysed the multiplex PCR reads with MiXCR anew, one entry per CDR3 protein. The sample holds 560,000 or so distinct CDR3 sequences; about 20% are singletons and the top ten take 45% to 50%. Sample: blood. The source of these receptors is a man aged 35 to 55 with Graves' ophthalmopathy.

This clonotype was seen a handful of times. The gene calls are TRBV28 and TRBJ1-2; D is perhaps TRBD1 (5 bases). Per the germline V gene, CDR1 is MDHEN and CDR2 is SYDVKM. V lost 6 bases and J 8 bases, leaving 16 bases between the germline ends. The CDR3 runs to 13 residues. The DNA of the CDR3 is TGTGCCAGCAGGGGGACGGGGGGAAGGGGCTACACCTTC. It specifies CASRGTGGRGYTF.

Comments on this clonotype: This clone may be a read error of a much larger clone one base away. As DNA, the CDR3 is TGTGCCAGGAGTTTGGGCCTCCGGGACTCAGCAGCTTTCTTT. Its protein is CARSLGLRDSAAFF. The chain combines TRBV12-3 or TRBV12-4 with TRBJ1-1; possibly TRBD1 for D (5 bases). The CDR3 covers 14 residues.

This clonotype has more than one count but fewer than ten. V gene TRBV20-1 combines with J gene TRBJ2-1; 10 positions agree with TRBD2. Germline V gene lookup returns CDR1 DFQATT and CDR2 SNEGSKA (reference sequence). The junction had 9 bases not matched to a gene; V was cut back by 6 bases and J by 7 bases. The CDR3 sequence is 14 residues long. CDR3 loop: CSAGLAGGGNEQFF. The CDR3 coding sequence is TGCAGTGCCGGATTAGCGGGAGGTGGGAATGAGCAGTTCTTC.

This sequence joins TRBV20-1 and TRBJ1-5; the D is unclear. The CDR3 is 18 amino acids. V lost 0 bases, J lost 1 base, and 19 bases lay in between. CDR1 and CDR2 (germline): DFQATT, SNEGSKA (reference sequence). The CDR3 coding sequence is TGCAGTGCTAGAGATGATGTCAGAAGCAGAATAAGCAATCAGCCCCAGCATTTT. This encodes CSARDDVRSRISNQPQHF.

This clonotype was counted only a few times. The CDR3 region is CASSQEAGLATKNEQFF. The CDR3 bases are TGTGCCAGCAGCCAAGAAGCGGGACTAGCGACGAAGAATGAGCAGTTCTTC. This rearrangement joins TRBV4-2 to TRBJ2-1; 10 nucleotides match TRBD2. The CDR3 is 17 amino acids. After removal of 0 bases from V and 7 bases from J, the junction contained 9 bases not matched to a gene. CDR1 and CDR2 from the germline V gene are LGHNA and YNFKEQ.

This clonotype was observed at least ten times. The chain's CDR3 is CASSGYNEQFF. The DNA of the CDR3 is TGTGCCAGCAGCGGCTACAATGAGCAGTTCTTC. V gene TRBV28 combines with J gene TRBJ2-1, with D uncertain. The CDR3 contains 11 residues. The V gene lost 6 bases and the J gene lost 3 bases, with 3 bases spanning the gap. The germline CDR1 and CDR2 sequences are MDHEN and SYDVKM.

The J gene is TRBJ2-1, the V gene TRBV19; D gene unclear. The V and J ends lost 1 base and 0 bases respectively, with 7 bases between them. The CDR3 is 15 residues long. CDR1 LNHDA and CDR2 SQIVND come from the germline V gene (reference sequence). CDR3 nucleotides: TGTGCCAGTAGTATAGGGGTTAGCTCCTACAATGAGCAGTTCTTC. Amino acid sequence: CASSIGVSSYNEQFF.

This chain links TRBV5-6 with TRBJ2-5, with a tentative D call TRBD2 (8 bases). Germline V gives CDR1 SGHDT, CDR2 YYEEEE. V was pared by 0 bases and J by 3 bases, with 12 bases between. The CDR3 has 15 amino acids. CDR3 amino acids: CASSLVAGQKETQYF. The DNA for the CDR3 is TGTGCCAGCAGCTTGGTAGCGGGACAGAAAGAGACCCAGTACTTC.

This clonotype has just a few counts. This chain uses TRBV10-1 with TRBJ1-6; possible D gene TRBD1, 5 bases. This CDR3 spans 14 amino acids. Germline values: CDR1 WNHNN, CDR2 SYGVQD (reference sequence). Trimming removed 5 bases from V and 4 bases from J, with 9 bases in between. The CDR3: CASSLGRYNSPLHF. The DNA for the CDR3 is TGCGCCAGCAGTTTGGGACGGTATAATTCACCCCTCCACTTT.

There are a few counts of this clonotype. V usage is TRBV5-1 and J usage is TRBJ1-1; 7 nucleotides align to TRBD1. The germline gives CDR1 SGHRS, CDR2 YFSETQ. Germline trimming cut 0 bases from V and 6 bases from J; bases unmatched to any gene: 8. The CDR3 sequence is 15 residues long. CDR3 amino acids: CASSLEGRGRAEAFF. The CDR3 DNA reads TGCGCCAGCAGCTTGGAAGGCAGGGGGAGGGCTGAAGCTTTCTTT.